Each of the 32 T cell receptor beta chains below was sequenced from the same sample in a study of T cells in Graves' hyperthyroidism and ophthalmopathy. Researchers amplified the TCR beta CDR3 regions from RNA transcripts. First-round RT-PCR targeting the TCR CDR3 was performed with the HTBI primer set. A single record per CDR3 protein comes from TCRdb applying MiXCR to the multiplex PCR reads. The sample carries hundreds of thousands of distinct CDR3 sequences, around 13% recorded once. Sequencing input: blood. The receptor set was obtained from a woman younger than 35 with Graves' hyperthyroidism.

Notes on this clonotype: A read error may explain this, as a much larger clone is one base away. This chain joins TRBV25-1 and TRBJ1-2; perhaps TRBD1 as D (5 bases). CDR1 MGHDK and CDR2 SYGVNS come from the germline V gene. The CDR3 consists of 14 residues. The ends were cut back, 1 base at V and 1 base at J, with 7 bases in the middle. DNA of the CDR3: TGTGCCAGCAGTGAATGGGGGATTAACTATGGCTACACCTTC. It encodes CASSEWGINYGYTF.

This clonotype was counted only a few times. The V and J genes are TRBV11-2 and TRBJ2-5, with TRBD2 matching 8 bases. The CDR3 has 18 amino acids. CDR1 is SGHAT, CDR2 FQNNGV, per germline. Trimming removed 5 bases from V and 10 bases from J; junction bases left unmatched: 24. In nucleotides, the CDR3 is TGTGCCAGCAGCAGCCCAGATAACGCGGGACTAGACGCCCGGGGCCAGTACTTC. Its translation is CASSSPDNAGLDARGQYF.

This clonotype was seen a handful of times. The chain couples TRBV29-1 to TRBJ2-1; 9 bases are a match to TRBD2. The CDR3 is made up of 14 amino acids. Germline CDR1 and CDR2: SQVTM and ANQGSEA. The junction had 6 bases not matched to a gene; V was cut back by 6 bases and J by 3 bases. Written as DNA, the CDR3 is TGCAGCGTGCCAAGCGGGAGGTTCTACAATGAGCAGTTCTTC. Residues: CSVPSGRFYNEQFF.

The genes are TRBV6-1 and TRBJ1-4; D perhaps matches TRBD1 (5 bases). V was shortened by 6 bases and J by 2 bases, with 10 bases between the two germline ends. Per the germline V gene, CDR1 is MNHNS and CDR2 is SASEGT. CDR3 length: 14 residues. The DNA of the CDR3 is TGTGCCAGCAGCTCGGGGGACACTAATGAAAAACTGTTTTTT. Residues: CASSSGDTNEKLFF.

This clonotype has a handful of counts. The V gene is TRBV6-1, the J gene TRBJ1-2; unclear D gene. The V end lost 7 bases, the J end lost 8 bases, and 20 bases lay between the germline ends. The CDR3 spans 14 residues. Germline V lookup: CDR1 MNHNS, CDR2 SASEGT. DNA of the CDR3: TGTGCCAGCACCCCGGTGGACTCAACTGGGGGCTACACCTTC. Translation gives CASTPVDSTGGYTF.

The gene calls are TRBV7-9 and TRBJ1-6, with 9 bases identical to TRBD1. The germline V gene has CDR1 SEHNR and CDR2 FQNEAQ (reference sequence). The V segment lost 5 bases and the J segment 9 bases; nucleotides outside the gene matches: 8. The CDR3 is 15 residues long. This chain's CDR3 is CASSTAGTGTSPLHF. The CDR3 bases are TGTGCCAGCAGCACCGCCGGGACAGGGACTTCACCCCTCCACTTT. Looking up the rest from reference TRBV7-9 and TRBJ1-6 gives the full variable domain: DTGVSQNPRHKITKRGQNVTFRCDPISEHNRLYWYRQTLGQGPEFLTYFQNEAQLEKSRLLSDRFSAERPKGSFSTLEIQRTEQGDSAMYLCASSTAGTGTSPLHFGNGTRLTVT.

This clonotype was seen ten or more times. The chain has TRBV24-1 and TRBJ2-3; 10 bases line up with TRBD2. Looked up from germline, CDR1 is KGHDR and CDR2 is SFDVKD. This CDR3 region has 13 residues. J was trimmed by 7 bases and V by 9 bases; bases with no gene match: 6. CDR3 loop: CATSSGSSHTQYF. DNA of the CDR3: TGTGCCACCTCTAGCGGGAGTAGCCATACGCAGTATTTT.

This clonotype was seen at least ten times. The gene calls are TRBV28 and TRBJ1-1; no firm D call. Trimming stripped 2 bases from V and 0 bases from J, with 13 bases between. The CDR3 runs to 16 residues. Germline CDR1 MDHEN, CDR2 SYDVKM. Written as DNA, the CDR3 is TGTGCCAGCAGTTTAGGCGGCAGCCCCATGAACACTGAAGCTTTCTTT. This gives the protein CASSLGGSPMNTEAFF.

The chain couples TRBV6-1 to TRBJ2-1, with D perhaps matching TRBD2 (6 bases). The last part of the DNA fits TRBJ2-7 better; the J call may be wrong. The germline CDR1 and CDR2 sequences are MNHNS and SASEGT. The CDR3 extends over 11 amino acids. In DNA form, the CDR3 reads TGTGCCGGCGGGACGTACAATGAGCAGTACTTC. Its translation: CAGGTYNEQYF.

This clonotype came up many times. The CDR3 bases are TGTGCCAGCAGACCAGGGACAGCCGTCACCGAGCAGTACTTC. Amino acids: CASRPGTAVTEQYF. This rearrangement joins TRBV27 to TRBJ2-7; 7 bases line up with TRBD1. The CDR3 has 14 amino acids. V lost 6 bases, J lost 6 bases, and 11 bases stayed unmatched. Looked up from germline, CDR1 is MNHEY and CDR2 is SMNVEV (reference sequence).

This clonotype was seen a handful of times. The rearrangement joins TRBV27 to TRBJ2-3, with D perhaps assigned TRBD1 or TRBD2 (5 bases each). This CDR3 comprises 15 residues. CDR1 is MNHEY and CDR2 is SMNVEV in the germline V gene (reference sequence). Trimming took off 7 bases at V and 4 bases at J, with 18 bases between the two ends. In nucleotides, the CDR3 is TGTGCCAGCACAGAGAGTCCAGGGAGCGCAGATACGCAGTATTTT. As protein: CASTESPGSADTQYF.

A few counts support this clonotype. The J gene is TRBJ2-1, the V gene TRBV6-1; TRBD2 matches at 9 bases. CDR1 is MNHNS and CDR2 is SASEGT in the germline V gene. The CDR3 spans 13 residues. The ends lost 5 bases at V and 8 bases at J; junction bases unmatched: 4. The CDR3 loop is CASSRREGYEQFF. The CDR3 region has the DNA TGTGCCAGCAGTCGGCGGGAGGGCTATGAGCAGTTCTTC.

This clonotype was detected many times. This chain uses TRBV7-2 with TRBJ2-1; TRBD2 is a possible D gene (6 bases). The CDR3 totals 19 residues. Trimming shortened V by 2 bases and J by 0 bases, and 20 bases separated the two germline ends. The germline V gene has CDR1 SGHTA and CDR2 FQGNSA. The CDR3: CASSLPRDPTNPSYNEQFF. The CDR3 DNA is TGTGCCAGCAGCTTACCGCGGGACCCAACCAACCCCTCCTACAATGAGCAGTTCTTC. The full variable domain, completed using reference TRBV7-2 and TRBJ2-1, is GAGVSQSPSNKVTEKGKDVELRCDPISGHTALYWYRQSLGQGLEFLIYFQGNSAPDKSGLPSDRFSAERTGGSVSTLTIQRTQQEDSAVYLCASSLPRDPTNPSYNEQFFGPGTRLTVL.

This clonotype has a count of ten or more. The chain's CDR3 is CSARRDRGGTDTQYF. The CDR3 coding sequence is TGCAGTGCTAGACGGGACAGGGGAGGCACAGATACGCAGTATTTT. The J gene is TRBJ2-3, the V gene TRBV20-1; 10 bases are shared with TRBD1. The CDR3 loop spans 15 amino acids. The germline V gene has CDR1 DFQATT and CDR2 SNEGSKA (reference sequence). V shed 2 bases, J shed 1 base, and the junction held 3 bases outside the gene matches.

This clonotype was seen ten or more times. The chain combines TRBV5-1 with TRBJ2-1, with D possibly being TRBD2 (5 bases). Trimming left V 7 bases short and J 8 bases short, with 25 bases between. The CDR3 length is 16 residues. Germline V gene data show CDR1 as SGHRS and CDR2 as YFSETQ. The CDR3 bases are TGCGCCAGCTCATCGGCTAGCCAACCGCCTTGGGATGAGCAGTTCTTC. It yields the protein CASSSASQPPWDEQFF.

V usage is TRBV5-1 and J usage is TRBJ2-2; 7 bases fit TRBD2. The CDR3 consists of 15 residues. V shed 0 bases, J shed 5 bases, and the junction held 4 bases outside the gene matches. Looked up from germline, CDR1 is SGHRS and CDR2 is YFSETQ. The CDR3 bases are TGCGCCAGCAGCTTGGTACACGGGGGGACCGGGGAGCTGTTTTTT. Amino acid sequence: CASSLVHGGTGELFF.

This clonotype was detected many times. The chain has TRBV7-9 and TRBJ2-5, with D maybe TRBD2 (6 bases). This CDR3 is 14 amino acids long. Germline V CDR1 and CDR2: SEHNR, FQNEAQ (reference sequence). Trimming stripped 5 bases from V and 4 bases from J, with 14 bases between. CDR3 nucleotides: TGTGCCAGCAGCCACGGGGGACCAAGAGAGACCCAGTACTTC. It codes for CASSHGGPRETQYF.

This clonotype was detected only a few times. A much larger clone sits a single nucleotide away, making a read error possible. The CDR3 ends on some other residue instead of the conserved phenylalanine or tryptophan, so this is likely a read error. This chain uses TRBV18 with TRBJ2-3; D is undetermined. Trimming took off 0 bases at V and 3 bases at J, with 4 bases between the two ends. CDR3 length: 13 amino acids. The germline V gene encodes CDR1 KGHSH and CDR2 LQKENI. The CDR3 sequence is CASSPPMTDTQYL. In nucleotides, the CDR3 is TGTGCCAGCTCACCACCTATGACAGATACGCAGTATCTT.

This clonotype has a count of ten or more. V and J are TRBV28 and TRBJ2-7; D call uncertain. CDR1 is MDHEN, CDR2 SYDVKM, per germline. This CDR3 region has 13 residues. V shed 2 bases and J shed 0 bases, with 5 bases lying between them. The CDR3 DNA reads TGTGCCAGCAGTTTAAGCACCTCCTACGAGCAGTACTTC. Amino acid sequence: CASSLSTSYEQYF.

This clonotype was seen many times. The CDR3 reads CASSKGATEQYF. CDR3 in DNA: TGTGCCAGCAGCAAGGGGGCGACCGAGCAGTACTTC. V and J are TRBV7-2 and TRBJ2-7; 7 nucleotides align to TRBD1. The germline CDR1 and CDR2 sequences are SGHTA and FQGNSA. The CDR3 has 12 residues. V dropped 5 bases and J dropped 6; count of bases not matched to a gene: 4.

Turning to this clonotype: One end of the junction is discordant with germline, which a read error may explain. The V and J genes are TRBV30 and TRBJ2-7; TRBD2 matches 9 bases. This CDR3 is 11 amino acids long. The germline gives CDR1 GTSNPN, CDR2 SVGIG (reference sequence). Here the CDR3 DNA reads TGTGCCTGGAGTGTACCTGGCGGGGGGGACTTC. It yields the protein CAWSVPGGGDF.

The chain combines TRBV30 with TRBJ1-4; D unresolved. CDR1 and CDR2 from the germline V gene are GTSNPN and SVGIG (reference sequence). The CDR3 runs 14 residues. Trimming left V 2 bases short and J 0 bases short, with 7 bases between. DNA of the CDR3: TGTGCCTGGAGTAAGTTCGCAACTAATGAAAAACTGTTTTTT. Translation gives CAWSKFATNEKLFF.

This chain joins TRBV3-1 and TRBJ2-5, with TRBD2 matching 10 bases. CDR1 is LGHDT and CDR2 is YNNKEL in the germline V gene (reference sequence). This CDR3 is 19 amino acids long. After removal of 1 base from V and 3 bases from J, the junction contained 14 bases not matched to a gene. The chain's CDR3 is CASSQALAGVRGEKETQYF. The CDR3 nucleotides are TGTGCCAGCAGCCAAGCGCTAGCGGGAGTGAGAGGAGAAAAAGAGACCCAGTACTTC.

Here the CDR3 DNA reads TGTGCCAGCAGTATTATCGGGAGCAATCAGCCCCAGCATTTT. It yields the protein CASSIIGSNQPQHF. This chain links TRBV6-1 with TRBJ1-5; D unclear. This CDR3 is 14 amino acids long. Trimming removed 5 bases at V and 1 base at J, with 9 bases between. Germline V gene lookup returns CDR1 MNHNS and CDR2 SASEGT.

This clonotype has at least ten counts. The J gene is TRBJ2-1, the V gene TRBV30; D is perhaps TRBD2 (5 bases). V was cut by 0 bases and J by 7 bases, with 10 bases left in between. CDR1 is GTSNPN and CDR2 is SVGIG in the germline V gene (reference sequence). The CDR3 totals 13 residues. CDR3 in amino acids: CAWSVTGNNEQFF. CDR3 coding DNA: TGTGCCTGGAGTGTAACCGGGAATAATGAGCAGTTCTTC. The whole variable domain, remainder taken from reference TRBV30 and TRBJ2-1, is SQTIHQWPATLVQPVGSPLSLECTVEGTSNPNLYWYRQAAGRGLQLLFYSVGIGQISSEVPQNLSASRPQDRQFILSSKKLLLSDSGFYLCAWSVTGNNEQFFGPGTRLTVL.

This clonotype occurred many times. The genes are TRBV12-3 or TRBV12-4 and TRBJ2-5, with 12 bases aligning to TRBD2. V was clipped by 5 bases and J by 6 bases; unmatched bases: 4. This CDR3 has 14 residues. CDR3 sequence (DNA): TGTGCCAGCAGTGACACTAGCGGGGGGAAGACCCAGTACTTC. This codes for CASSDTSGGKTQYF.

This clonotype was seen many times. The V and J genes are TRBV12-3 or TRBV12-4 and TRBJ2-4, with TRBD2 identical over 13 bases. The CDR3 runs to 19 residues. V was clipped by 5 bases and J by 2 bases; unmatched bases: 12. The chain's CDR3 is CASSGTSGTRAKTKNIQYF. CDR3 DNA sequence: TGTGCCAGCAGTGGGACTAGCGGGACCCGAGCCAAAACCAAAAACATTCAGTACTTC.

This clonotype was seen many times. CDR3 in DNA: TGCAGTGTCACTAGCGGGAACACAGATACGCAGTATTTT. Translation: CSVTSGNTDTQYF. The V and J genes are TRBV20-1 and TRBJ2-3; 10 bases line up with TRBD2. The CDR3 has 13 residues. Germline V gives CDR1 DFQATT, CDR2 SNEGSKA (reference sequence). The J segment lost 2 bases and the V segment lost 7 bases, leaving 3 bases of the junction unmatched.

This clonotype was seen repeatedly, ten times or more. This chain uses TRBV20-1 with TRBJ2-1, with TRBD2 matching 11 bases. This CDR3 has 15 amino acids. The V gene end was trimmed by 6 bases and the J gene end by 0 bases; junction bases not matched to a gene: 4. Germline V gene data show CDR1 as DFQATT and CDR2 as SNEGSKA (reference sequence). CDR3 region: CSAAGLAVSYNEQFF. The DNA for the CDR3 is TGCAGTGCAGCGGGACTAGCGGTCTCCTACAATGAGCAGTTCTTC.

The rearrangement links TRBV6-1 to TRBJ2-1, with D tentatively TRBD2 (6 bases). The CDR3 sequence is 18 residues long. The ends were cut back, 6 bases at V and 1 base at J, with 22 bases in the middle. Germline V gene lookup returns CDR1 MNHNS and CDR2 SASEGT. The CDR3 region is CASSFSPYPGVSYNEQFF. In nucleotides, the CDR3 is TGTGCCAGCAGCTTCTCCCCATATCCGGGAGTGTCCTACAATGAGCAGTTCTTC.

The chain couples TRBV24-1 to TRBJ1-2; D is uncertain. The CDR3 length is 13 residues. CDR1 is KGHDR, CDR2 SFDVKD, per germline. V was trimmed by 3 bases and J by 2 bases, leaving 6 bases between them. The DNA of the CDR3 is TGTGCCACCAGTGATGTGAAGAACTATGGCTACACCTTC. Amino acid sequence: CATSDVKNYGYTF.

This chain uses TRBV5-5 with TRBJ2-7, with a possible D match to TRBD2 (6 bases). CDR1 and CDR2 (germline): SGHKS, YYEKEE (reference sequence). The CDR3 length is 16 residues. Trimming took 2 bases from V and 6 from J, leaving 21 bases between them. DNA for the CDR3: TGTGCCAGCAGCTTCCCCGCTGGAGGGTCGGGAGTCGAGCAGTACTTC. Protein product: CASSFPAGGSGVEQYF.